This T cell receptor beta chain was observed in a study of cytomegalovirus exposure and HLA in healthy donors (dated by TCRdb to about 2017). Concerning the study at large: An earlier analysis of about 530 of the donors reported approximately 280 Gb of sequence data and around 120 million unique TCR beta sequences obtained from approximately 180 million T cells. An early release that covered several hundred HLA-typed donors contained approximately 300 gigabases of sequencing data and around 85 million unique TCR sequences. Among the roughly 390 genotyped donors, approximately 81% belonged to the genetic ancestry cluster associated with self-reported Caucasian donors. The aim of the study was to test whether cataloging public T cell receptors could identify signatures of past pathogen exposure. The T cell repertoires of 550 to 850 subjects were profiled by immunosequencing and related to cytomegalovirus serostatus. A separate validation cohort of approximately 120 different subjects was used in addition to the roughly 670-subject first cohort. The study combined high-throughput TCR immunosequencing, statistical association of individual TCRs with disease status, and machine learning to predict cytomegalovirus infection status. A later analysis re-examined previously published TCR beta repertoires from roughly 720 donors and added high-resolution HLA genotyping to investigate patterns of TCR occurrence. In the later analysis, no new phenotypic data were used to find candidate immune exposures; instead, reliance was placed on TCR beta sequences and their occurrence across donors. To decide whether each TCR beta V gene segment behaved as functional or pseudogenic, an earlier analysis of fewer than 750 of the donors relied on high-throughput TCR beta sequencing. Donor age, sex, ethnicity and CMV serostatus were collected together with the repertoire data. In a later genetic analysis, genome-wide SNP genotypes for about 65% of the 666 donors were used, and that subset was treated as a discovery cohort. All discovery cohort repertoires had been generated on a single sequencing platform. Class I and class II HLA loci were covered by the typing at four-digit resolution. Typing coverage differed by locus: A, B, C, DRB1 and DQB1 were typed in roughly 620-630 donors, DQA1 in 522, DPA1 in nearly 610, and DPB1 in 400 to 490. Four or five DR-DQ haplotypes were handled as single units for association and clustering because linkage in the cohort was strong. On average, roughly 240,000 unique TCR beta nucleotide sequences were sequenced per donor among fewer than 500 genotyped donors of the cohort, with roughly 18% of those sequences being non-productive. General findings and caveats noted by the study authors: A further reported finding was that TCR beta sequences accurately predicted the HLA-A and HLA-B alleles for most subjects in the first cohort. In a later genetic analysis, fewer N-insertions in productive TCRs were reported among donors in an Asian-associated ancestry cluster than the roughly 640-donor mean. In a later analysis, HLA-associated TCR beta chains were found to be more clonally expanded and to have lower generation probabilities than equally common non-associated chains. In a later analysis, most CMV-associated TCR beta chains were found to appear HLA-restricted, with HLA associations seemingly driven largely by CMV exposure. HLA typing was unavailable for some donors at each locus, so association tests used only the typed subset. An earlier analysis of approximately 590 of the donors showed that most TCR beta V segments appeared in productive rearrangements either about 87% or about 30% of the time, which broadly matched IMGT annotations. Because counts were too low, 15 or so rarely observed V segments, including chromosome 9 orphons, were excluded from the earlier analysis of 587 of the donors. A cluster of highly shared sequence variants was judged likely to represent a technical artifact of the sequencing pipeline. At a false discovery rate of 0.05, a later analysis linked some 18,000 TCR beta sequences to specific HLA alleles. A later analysis reported that several top co-occurrence clusters appeared linked to parvovirus B19, influenza, CMV and Epstein-Barr virus. The study listed around 160 TCR beta chains as associated with cytomegalovirus. Assigning TCR associations to individual alleles was difficult when HLA alleles, especially DR and DQ, strongly co-occurred. In this cohort, only TCR beta chains were sequenced, and detectable features were limited by the absence of alpha or paired-chain data. According to a later analysis, TCR association rates differed among HLA loci, with DRB1 alleles showing the most associated TCRs and HLA-C alleles showing the fewest. Immune exposure information for the cohort was limited to CMV serostatus. An association between a missense DCLRE1C variant and V-gene and J-gene trimming of TCR beta chains was found in a later genetic analysis and replicated in an independent cohort. The classifier was reported to diagnose cytomegalovirus status with high specificity and sensitivity in both the original and validation cohorts. Linkage disequilibrium might explain the correlated functional status among segregating V segments, but an unknown experimental factor could not be ruled out. Some IMGT-functional V segments, including TRBV6-2 and TRBV6-3, could not be distinguished by the 87-base-pair reads and were therefore excluded. Three of the identified cytomegalovirus-associated TCR beta chains were confirmed in vitro to be specific for cytomegalovirus antigens. The presence/absence analyses assumed that sequencing depth was roughly uniform across donors, and that assumption may not be true. The authors suggested that the approach could potentially be extended to other disease states and immunological phenotypes. Across donors, most TCR sequences were observed very rarely, whereas some public TCRs were present in many individuals.

The cohort comprised around 700 healthy bone marrow donors. At the time of sampling, every cohort member was nominally healthy, though immune exposures that went unrecorded were likely present. The donor was CMV seronegative and was included in the group of a few hundred seronegative cohort members. Each donor provided a peripheral blood sample, and peripheral blood mononuclear cells were used for TCR beta sequencing. Genomic DNA extraction from the blood cell samples was performed with the Qiagen DNeasy Blood Extraction Kit. Clipping removes 5 bases from V and 1 base from J, with 7 as the unmatched junction base count. The CDR3 runs 16 amino acids, cysteine and phenylalanine included. Of all the DNA, just the CDR3 is kept, 48 bases in frame from base 1. Per the germline V gene, SGHNT is the CDR1 and YENEEA is the CDR2. For this clone: Its antigen remains unidentified. Per-nucleotide qualities are absent, and no much larger clonotype sits a single base away.

Preparation of the library involved the immunoSEQ multiplex PCR assay. For the multiplex PCR, a mixture combining 60 forward primers for TCR Vbeta segments and 13 reverse primers for TCR Jbeta segments was used. A multiplex PCR assay on genomic DNA amplified the CDR3 region of rearranged TCR beta genes. On the Illumina HiSeq System, the amplified TCR beta libraries were sequenced as 87-base-pair reads. On the study's bioinformatics: Across the 600 to 700 repertoires, a later analysis counted around 80 million unique TCR beta chains, 8.5 million to 12 million of which were shared by at least two donors. A nearest-neighbor algorithm error-corrected the raw reads and collapsed the reads into unique sequences, merging closely related sequences to remove PCR and sequencing errors. To assign V, D and J gene segments, CDR3 sequences were aligned to IMGT reference sequences. For a sequence to be retained, a match of at least six nucleotides to both a V gene segment and a J gene segment was required. Rearrangements were classified as productive when the CDR3 lacked stop codons and remained in frame with V and J, and all other rearrangements were classified as non-productive. Following IMGT convention, CDR3 was defined as the stretch from the second conserved V-encoded cysteine to the conserved J-encoded phenylalanine. Sequences without an unambiguous match to a single V gene segment were excluded from the earlier analysis of about 640 of the donors. In an earlier analysis of 500 to 750 of the donors, V segments were called functional above 56.7% productive rearrangements and were called segregating when the between-donor standard deviation exceeded 5%. A statistical classification framework was built for diagnosing cytomegalovirus status from the catalog of TCR beta chain sequences. In a later analysis, V and J genes were assigned by comparing TCR nucleotide sequences against IMGT/GENE-DB human TR gene sequences. The TCRdist pipeline was used in a later analysis to assign CDR3 sequences and most-parsimonious VDJ recombination scenarios. A later analysis defined each TCR beta chain by its CDR3 amino acid sequence plus V-gene family, and excluded reads lacking a unique V-gene family. To address suspected cross-contamination and a sequencing artifact, a later analysis removed 592 highly shared, low-generation-probability nucleotide sequences. A later analysis calculated a clonal expansion index for each public chain from normalized within-repertoire ranks of inferred template counts. In a later analysis, generation probabilities were computed using a VDJ recombination model fitted to out-of-frame rearrangements, and the results were checked against IGoR. A later analysis scored TCR-TCR, TCR-HLA and TCR-CMV co-occurrence with hypergeometric tests, applying a repertoire-size bias correction to TCR pairs. In a later analysis, false discovery rates were estimated by permuting HLA or CMV assignments 20 times. In a later analysis, co-occurring TCRs were grouped using DBSCAN, and TCRdist sequence similarity was added for clustering within HLA-allele-positive subsets. Co-occurrence clustering excluded repertoires with fewer than 30,000 or more than 120,000 public chains, plus five with anomalous nucleotide sharing. As stored in TCRdb, this immuneACCESS dataset retains in-frame rearrangements with V and J assigned. A fraction of the clones does not appear; measured against another copy, unresolved V genes explain less than half of the discrepancy, and the remainder lacks a known reason. Clone size and the V and J calls come from that table; the DNA yielded D and trimming. The sample table lists a few hundred thousand clones, over 90% of them with a count of one. The ten largest clonotypes hold about 1.7% of the sample.

This clonotype was sampled from a girl aged 2-10 years in good health and CMV-seronegative. The chain is made from TRBV11-3 and TRBJ2-1, with TRBD2 matching 8 junction bases. Sequencing was performed on PBMCs. The CDR3 reads as follows: CASSRGGEGSYNEQFF. The DNA sequence reads TGTGCCAGCAGCCGGGGGGGGGAGGGATCCTACAATGAGCAGTTCTTC. Reference TRBV11-3 and TRBJ2-1 genes cover what lies past the CDR3, so the full variable domain is EAGVVQSPRYKIIEKKQPVAFWCNPISGHNTLYWYLQNLGQGPELLIRYENEEAVDDSQLPKDRFSAERLKGVDSTLKIQPAELGDSAVYLCASSRGGEGSYNEQFFGPGTRLTVL.